The clone carrying this TCR beta chain appeared many times. Its cognate antigen is unknown. The read stops 3 residues short of the end of the CDR3; the missing end is completed from the germline J gene. The data stem from a study of T cell clonality in common variable immunodeficiency. Profiled with immunoSEQ multiplex PCR; TCRdb holds only in-frame clones, not every one. The profile covers fewer than 60,000 clones, none occurring a single time. Each donor provided about 5 to 9 ml of heparinized whole blood. Study findings and constraints: Reportedly, TCR beta sequences from common variable immunodeficiency showed fewer deletions and N-nucleotide insertions.

CDR3 length: 14 amino acids. V gave up 5 bases and J gave up 6 bases, with 17 bases separating them. Germline loops: CDR1 MNHEY, CDR2 SVGEGT. The receptor was derived from a person aged 18 to 75 in good health. The sequenced sample consisted of peripheral blood mononuclear cells. The chain employs TRBV6-2 or TRBV6-3 and TRBJ2-7; weak D call: TRBD2 (5 bases). CDR3 loop: CASSPLLGSGEQYF. The covered CDR3 bases are TGTGCCAGCAGTCCCCTACTAGGGTCGGGCGAG.